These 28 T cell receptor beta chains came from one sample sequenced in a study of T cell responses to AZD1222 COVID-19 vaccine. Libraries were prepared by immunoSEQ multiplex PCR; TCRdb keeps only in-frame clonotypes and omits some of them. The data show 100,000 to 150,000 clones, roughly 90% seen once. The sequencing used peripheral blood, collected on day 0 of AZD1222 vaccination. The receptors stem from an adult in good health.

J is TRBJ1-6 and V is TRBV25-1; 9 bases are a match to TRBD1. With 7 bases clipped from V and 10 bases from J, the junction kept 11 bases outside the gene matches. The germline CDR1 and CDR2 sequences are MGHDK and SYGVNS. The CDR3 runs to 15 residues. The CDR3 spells CASNQPGQGASPLHF. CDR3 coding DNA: TGTGCCAGCAACCAACCGGGACAGGGTGCCTCACCCCTCCACTTT.

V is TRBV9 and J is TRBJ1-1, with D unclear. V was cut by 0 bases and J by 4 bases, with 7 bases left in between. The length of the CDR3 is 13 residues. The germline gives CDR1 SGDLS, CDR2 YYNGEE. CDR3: CASSVASGTEAFF. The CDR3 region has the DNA TGTGCCAGCAGCGTAGCTTCGGGCACTGAAGCTTTCTTT. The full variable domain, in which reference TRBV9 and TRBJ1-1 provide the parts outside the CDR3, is DSGVTQTPKHLITATGQRVTLRCSPRSGDLSVYWYQQSLDQGLQFLIQYYNGEERAKGNILERFSAQQFPDLHSELNLSSLELGDSALYFCASSVASGTEAFFGQGTRLTVV.

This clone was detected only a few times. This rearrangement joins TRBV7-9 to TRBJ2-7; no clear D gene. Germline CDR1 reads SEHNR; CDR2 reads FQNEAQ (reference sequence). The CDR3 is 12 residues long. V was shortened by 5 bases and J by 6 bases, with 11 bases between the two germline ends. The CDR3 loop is CASSAAGSEQYF. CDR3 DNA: TGTGCCAGCAGCGCCGCCGGAAGCGAGCAGTACTTC.

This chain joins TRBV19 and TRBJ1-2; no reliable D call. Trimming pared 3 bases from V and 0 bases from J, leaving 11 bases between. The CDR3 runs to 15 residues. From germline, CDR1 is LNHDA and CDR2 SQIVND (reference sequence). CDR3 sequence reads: CASSIETAANYGYTF. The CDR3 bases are TGTGCCAGTAGTATCGAGACCGCGGCTAACTATGGCTACACCTTC.

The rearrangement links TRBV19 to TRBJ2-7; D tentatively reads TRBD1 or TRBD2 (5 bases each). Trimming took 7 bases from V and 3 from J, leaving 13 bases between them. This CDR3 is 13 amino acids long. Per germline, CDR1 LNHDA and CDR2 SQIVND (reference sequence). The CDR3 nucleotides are TGTGCCAGTACTCGGGGACCTTTCTACGAGCAGTACTTC. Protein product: CASTRGPFYEQYF. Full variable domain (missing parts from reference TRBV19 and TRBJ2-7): DGGITQSPKYLFRKEGQNVTLSCEQNLNHDAMYWYRQDPGQGLRLIYYSQIVNDFQKGDIAEGYSVSREKKESFPLTVTSAQKNPTAFYLCASTRGPFYEQYFGPGTRLTVT.

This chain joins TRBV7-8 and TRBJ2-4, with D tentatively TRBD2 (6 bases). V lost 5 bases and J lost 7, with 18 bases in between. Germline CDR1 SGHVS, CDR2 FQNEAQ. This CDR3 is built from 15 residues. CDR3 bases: TGTGCCAGCAGCCCCGGGACTCCGATAGGGAACATTCAGTACTTC. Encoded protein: CASSPGTPIGNIQYF.

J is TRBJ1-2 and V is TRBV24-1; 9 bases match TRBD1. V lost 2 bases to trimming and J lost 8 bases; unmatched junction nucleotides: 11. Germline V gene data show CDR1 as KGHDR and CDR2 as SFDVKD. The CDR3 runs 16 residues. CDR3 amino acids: CATSDYKTGDRDGYTF. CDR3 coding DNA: TGTGCCACCAGTGATTATAAAACCGGGGACAGGGACGGCTACACCTTC.

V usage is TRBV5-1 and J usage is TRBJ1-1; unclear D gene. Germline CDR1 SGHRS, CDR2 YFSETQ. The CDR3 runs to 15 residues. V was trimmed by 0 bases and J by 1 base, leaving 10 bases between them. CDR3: CASSLDGPQNTEAFF. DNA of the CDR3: TGCGCCAGCAGCTTGGATGGACCGCAGAACACTGAAGCTTTCTTT.

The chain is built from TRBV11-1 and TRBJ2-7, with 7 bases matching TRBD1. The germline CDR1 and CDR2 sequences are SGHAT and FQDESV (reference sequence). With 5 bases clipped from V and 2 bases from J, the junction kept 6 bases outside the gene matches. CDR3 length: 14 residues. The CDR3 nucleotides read TGTGCCAGCAGCCGACCGGGACAGACCTACGAGCAGTACTTC. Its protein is CASSRPGQTYEQYF.

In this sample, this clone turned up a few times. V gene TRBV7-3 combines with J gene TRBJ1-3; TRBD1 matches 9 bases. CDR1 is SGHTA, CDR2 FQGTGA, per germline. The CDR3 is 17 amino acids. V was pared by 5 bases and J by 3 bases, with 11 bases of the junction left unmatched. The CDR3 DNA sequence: TGTGCCAGCAGCCCAGGGCCACAGGGGGCGGGTGGAAACACCATATATTTT. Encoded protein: CASSPGPQGAGGNTIYF.

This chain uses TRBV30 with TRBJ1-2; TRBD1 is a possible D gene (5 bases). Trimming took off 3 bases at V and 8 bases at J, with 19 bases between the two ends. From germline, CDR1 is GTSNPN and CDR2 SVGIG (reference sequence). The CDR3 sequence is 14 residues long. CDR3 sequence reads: CAWRPQGTGHGYTF. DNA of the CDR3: TGTGCCTGGAGGCCTCAGGGAACTGGTCACGGCTACACCTTC.

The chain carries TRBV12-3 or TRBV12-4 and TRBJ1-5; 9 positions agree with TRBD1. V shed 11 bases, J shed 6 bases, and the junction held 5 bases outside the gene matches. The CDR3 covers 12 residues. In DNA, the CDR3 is TGTGCCTCCGGACAGGGGAGTCAGCCCCAGCATTTT. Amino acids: CASGQGSQPQHF.

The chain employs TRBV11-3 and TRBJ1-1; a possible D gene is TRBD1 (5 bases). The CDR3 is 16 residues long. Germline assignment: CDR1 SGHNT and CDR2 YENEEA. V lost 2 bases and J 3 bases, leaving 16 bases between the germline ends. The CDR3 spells CASSLWGERQYTEAFF. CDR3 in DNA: TGTGCCAGCAGCTTATGGGGAGAAAGACAGTACACTGAAGCTTTCTTT.

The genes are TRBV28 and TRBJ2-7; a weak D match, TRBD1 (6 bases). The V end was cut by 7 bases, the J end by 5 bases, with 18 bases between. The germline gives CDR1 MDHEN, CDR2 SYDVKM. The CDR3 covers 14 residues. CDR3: CASIGPGDIHEQYF. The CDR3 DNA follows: TGTGCCAGCATTGGCCCCGGGGACATCCACGAGCAGTACTTC. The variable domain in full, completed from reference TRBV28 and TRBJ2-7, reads DVKVTQSSRYLVKRTGEKVFLECVQDMDHENMFWYRQDPGLGLRLIYFSYDVKMKEKGDIPEGYSVSREKKERFSLILESASTNQTSMYLCASIGPGDIHEQYFGPGTRLTVT.

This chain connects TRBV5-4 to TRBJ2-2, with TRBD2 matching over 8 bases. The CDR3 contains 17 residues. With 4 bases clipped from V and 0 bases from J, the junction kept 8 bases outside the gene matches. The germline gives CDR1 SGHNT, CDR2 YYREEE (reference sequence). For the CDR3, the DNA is TGTGCCAGCAGCGGAACTAGCGGTCCCGCGAACACCGGGGAGCTGTTTTTT. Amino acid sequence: CASSGTSGPANTGELFF.

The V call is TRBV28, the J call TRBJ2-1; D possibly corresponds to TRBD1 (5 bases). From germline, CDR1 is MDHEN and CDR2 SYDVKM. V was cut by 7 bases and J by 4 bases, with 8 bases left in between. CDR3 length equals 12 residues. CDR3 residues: CASTGIYNEQFF. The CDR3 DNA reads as TGTGCCAGCACAGGGATATACAATGAGCAGTTCTTC.

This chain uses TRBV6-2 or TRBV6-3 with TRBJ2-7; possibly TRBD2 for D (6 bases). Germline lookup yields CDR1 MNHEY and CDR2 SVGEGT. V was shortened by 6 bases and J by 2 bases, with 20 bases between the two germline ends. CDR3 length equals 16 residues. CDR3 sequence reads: CASSSMGLSRAYEQYF. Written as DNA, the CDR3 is TGTGCCAGCAGCTCCATGGGACTCTCTAGGGCCTACGAGCAGTACTTC.

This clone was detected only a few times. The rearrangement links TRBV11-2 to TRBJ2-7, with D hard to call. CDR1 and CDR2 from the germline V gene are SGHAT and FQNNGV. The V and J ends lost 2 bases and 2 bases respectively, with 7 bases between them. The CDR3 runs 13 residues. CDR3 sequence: CASSLTEPYEQYF. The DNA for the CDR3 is TGTGCCAGCAGCTTAACCGAGCCCTACGAGCAGTACTTC.

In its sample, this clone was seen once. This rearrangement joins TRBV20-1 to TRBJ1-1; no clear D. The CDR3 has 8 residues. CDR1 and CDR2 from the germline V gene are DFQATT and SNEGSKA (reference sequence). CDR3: CAMGEAFF. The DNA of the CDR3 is TGCGCGATGGGTGAAGCTTTCTTT.

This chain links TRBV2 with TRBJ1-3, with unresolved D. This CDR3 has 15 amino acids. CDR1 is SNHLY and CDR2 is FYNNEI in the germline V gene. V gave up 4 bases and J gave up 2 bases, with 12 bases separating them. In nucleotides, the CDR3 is TGTGCCAGCAGTGTCGGAGGGCTTACTGGAAACACCATATATTTT. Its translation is CASSVGGLTGNTIYF.

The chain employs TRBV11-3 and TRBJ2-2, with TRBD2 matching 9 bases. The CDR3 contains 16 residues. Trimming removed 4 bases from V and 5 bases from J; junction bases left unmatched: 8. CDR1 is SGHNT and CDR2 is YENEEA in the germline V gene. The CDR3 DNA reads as TGTGCCAGCAGCTCCCGTAGCGGGAGAGTAACCGGGGAGCTGTTTTTT. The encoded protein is CASSSRSGRVTGELFF.

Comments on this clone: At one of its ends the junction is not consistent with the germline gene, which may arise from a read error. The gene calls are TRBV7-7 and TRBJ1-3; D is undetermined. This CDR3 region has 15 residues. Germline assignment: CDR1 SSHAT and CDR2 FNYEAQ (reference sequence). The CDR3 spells CASSLAEAATNTIYF. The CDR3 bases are TGTGCTAGCAGCTTGGCGGAGGCGGCCACAAACACCATATATTTT.

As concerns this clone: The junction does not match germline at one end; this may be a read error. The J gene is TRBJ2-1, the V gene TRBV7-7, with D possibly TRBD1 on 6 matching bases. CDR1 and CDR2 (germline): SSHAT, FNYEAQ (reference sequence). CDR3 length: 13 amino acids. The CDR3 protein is CASRPPGANEQFF. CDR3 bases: TGTGCTAGCAGACCGCCAGGGGCCAATGAGCAGTTCTTC.

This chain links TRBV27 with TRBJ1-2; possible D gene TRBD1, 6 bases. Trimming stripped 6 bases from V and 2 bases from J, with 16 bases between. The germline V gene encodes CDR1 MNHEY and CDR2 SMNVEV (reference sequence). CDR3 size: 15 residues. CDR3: CASSLTGYPNYGYTF. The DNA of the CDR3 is TGTGCCAGCAGCTTAACAGGGTACCCCAACTATGGCTACACCTTC.

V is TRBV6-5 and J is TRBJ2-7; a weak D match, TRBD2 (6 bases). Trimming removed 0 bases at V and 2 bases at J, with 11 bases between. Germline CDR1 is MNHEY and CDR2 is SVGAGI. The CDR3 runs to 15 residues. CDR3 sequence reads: CASSYSGGVPYEQYF. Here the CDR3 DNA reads TGTGCCAGCAGTTACTCGGGCGGGGTCCCCTACGAGCAGTACTTC.

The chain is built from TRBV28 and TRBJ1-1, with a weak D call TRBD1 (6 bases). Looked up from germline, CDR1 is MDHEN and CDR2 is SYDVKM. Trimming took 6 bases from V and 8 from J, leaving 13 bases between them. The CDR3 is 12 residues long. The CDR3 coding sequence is TGTGCCAGCAGACGACCGCAGGGGGAAGCTTTCTTT. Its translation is CASRRPQGEAFF.

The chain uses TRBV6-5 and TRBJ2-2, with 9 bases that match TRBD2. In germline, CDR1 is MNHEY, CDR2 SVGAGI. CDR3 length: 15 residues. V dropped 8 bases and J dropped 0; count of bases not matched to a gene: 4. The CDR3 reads CASSQRGANTGELFF. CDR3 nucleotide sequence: TGTGCCAGCTCCCAGCGGGGGGCGAACACCGGGGAGCTGTTTTTT.

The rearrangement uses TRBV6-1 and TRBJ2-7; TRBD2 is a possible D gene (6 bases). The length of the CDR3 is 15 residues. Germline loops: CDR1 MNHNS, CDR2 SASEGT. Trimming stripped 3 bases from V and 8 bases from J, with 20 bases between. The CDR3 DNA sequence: TGTGCCAGCAGTGACCCGGGACTCAGCCTACTTAAGCAGTACTTC. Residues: CASSDPGLSLLKQYF.